The 2 T cell receptor beta chains reported below all come from one sample, sequenced in a study of identical twins. One entry per CDR3 protein, called by TCRdb with MiXCR from the 5' RACE reads. The data hold over 500,000 distinct CDR3 sequences, with roughly 21% observed a single time. This same sample was also taken into another study, of T cells expressing NK-cell markers.

The sequencing input was CD4+ T cells sorted from blood. These receptors all come from a woman between 18 and 29 years old in good health.

This sequence joins TRBV6-2 or TRBV6-3 and TRBJ2-3; 13 bases match TRBD2. V dropped 6 bases and J dropped 3; count of bases not matched to a gene: 9. This CDR3 region has 17 residues. Germline CDR1 is MNHEY and CDR2 is SVGEGT. CDR3 DNA sequence: TGTGCCAGCAGACCTGGACTAGCGGGAGTGTTGACAGATACGCAGTATTTT. Translation: CASRPGLAGVLTDTQYF.

This chain connects TRBV27 to TRBJ2-2; unclear D gene. The CDR3 length is 12 residues. Per germline, CDR1 MNHEY and CDR2 SMNVEV (reference sequence). V lost 2 bases, J lost 7 bases, and 5 bases lay in between. The CDR3: CASSLRIGELFF. The DNA for the CDR3 is TGTGCCAGCAGTTTAAGGATCGGGGAGCTGTTTTTT.